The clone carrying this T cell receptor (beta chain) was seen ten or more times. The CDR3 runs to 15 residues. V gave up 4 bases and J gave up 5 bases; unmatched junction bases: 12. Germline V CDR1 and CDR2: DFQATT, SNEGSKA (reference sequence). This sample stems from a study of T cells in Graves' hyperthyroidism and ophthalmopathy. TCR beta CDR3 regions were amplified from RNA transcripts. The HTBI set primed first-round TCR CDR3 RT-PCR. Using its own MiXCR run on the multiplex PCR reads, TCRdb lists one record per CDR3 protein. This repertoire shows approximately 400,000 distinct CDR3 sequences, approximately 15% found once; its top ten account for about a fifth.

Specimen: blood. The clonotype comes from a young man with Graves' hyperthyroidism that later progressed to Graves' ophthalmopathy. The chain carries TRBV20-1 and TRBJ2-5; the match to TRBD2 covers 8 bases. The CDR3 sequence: CSAIVPLAGRETQYF. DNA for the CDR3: TGCAGTGCTATCGTTCCATTAGCGGGGCGGGAGACCCAGTACTTC.